A selection of T cell receptor beta chains follows, all from one sample in a study of early T cells in non-severe SARS-CoV-2 infection. TCRdb re-derived calls from the 5' RACE reads in MiXCR, one entry per CDR3 protein. The table shows about 56,000 distinct CDR3 sequences, with roughly a tenth occurring only once. Sequences were obtained from whole blood. These receptors came from an adult who was a healthcare worker with PCR-confirmed SARS-CoV-2 infection or an uninfected control (not recorded which). CDR3s include the opening cysteine and the closing phenylalanine or tryptophan. Each record gives: clone size, J gene, V gene, D gene, CDR3 protein, CDR3 DNA. D genes are given only for firm matches. Clone size is given for some rows only: seen once, a few or many times, or a class if the clone is expanded.

few TRBJ1-3 TRBV6-2/TRBV6-3 TRBD1 CASTQTRNRGGNTIYF TGTGCCAGCACCCAGACCCGAAACAGGGGTGGAAACACCATATATTTT
many TRBJ2-1 TRBV12-3/TRBV12-4 - CASSLVGVNEQFF TGTGCCAGCAGTTTAGTGGGCGTTAATGAGCAGTTCTTC
- TRBJ1-1 TRBV19 TRBD1 CASSTSDRGDTEAFF TGTGCCAGTAGTACCTCTGACAGGGGAGACACTGAAGCTTTCTTT
many TRBJ2-2 TRBV7-9 - CASSLGSGELFF TGTGCCAGCAGCTTAGGGAGCGGGGAGCTGTTTTTT
many TRBJ2-1 TRBV5-4 TRBD2 CASSPGTSDYEQFF TGTGCCAGCAGCCCCGGGACTAGTGACTATGAGCAGTTCTTC
- TRBJ1-6 TRBV18 - CASSPDAGRNSPLHF TGTGCCAGCTCACCCGATGCAGGGAGAAATTCACCCCTCCACTTT
few TRBJ2-3 TRBV30 - CAWSNRGSTDTQYF TGTGCCTGGAGTAATCGGGGGTCCACAGATACGCAGTATTTT
many TRBJ2-5 TRBV7-2 - CASLGAGETQYF TGTGCCAGCTTGGGGGCTGGAGAGACCCAGTACTTC
few TRBJ1-4 TRBV20-1 TRBD1 CSQYGQGGEKLFF TGCAGTCAATATGGACAGGGGGGAGAAAAACTGTTTTTT
few TRBJ2-2 TRBV7-2 - CASSLEQGRTGELFF TGTGCCAGCAGCTTAGAGCAGGGGCGCACCGGGGAGCTGTTTTTT
- TRBJ2-7 TRBV7-9 - CASSLQELQQYF TGTGCCAGCAGCTTACAGGAGCTTCAGCAGTACTTC
many TRBJ2-7 TRBV6-6 TRBD1 CASSYFRDQTGAAYEQYF TGTGCCAGCAGTTACTTCCGAGATCAGACAGGGGCCGCGTACGAGCAGTACTTC
many TRBJ2-1 TRBV20-1 TRBD2 CSAIRGLAVLGEQFF TGCAGTGCTATCCGGGGACTAGCGGTTTTAGGAGAGCAGTTCTTC
- TRBJ2-3 TRBV5-4 - CASSLGTASDTQYF TGTGCCAGCAGCTTGGGGACGGCCTCAGATACGCAGTATTTT
- TRBJ2-7 TRBV7-2 TRBD2 CASSLPSGLYEQYF TGTGCCAGCAGCTTACCTAGCGGTTTGTACGAGCAGTACTTC
- TRBJ2-3 TRBV5-1 TRBD2 CASSFIAGAGDTQYF TGCGCCAGCAGCTTTATAGCGGGAGCGGGAGATACGCAGTATTTT
- TRBJ2-1 TRBV10-3 - CAISEAGDNEQFF TGTGCCATCAGCGAAGCGGGTGACAATGAGCAGTTCTTC
many TRBJ2-7 TRBV12-3/TRBV12-4 - CASSLKHEQYF TGTGCCAGCAGTTTAAAGCACGAGCAGTACTTC
few TRBJ2-7 TRBV10-3 - CAIRGTSKGQYF TGTGCCATCAGGGGGACTTCCAAGGGGCAGTACTTC
many TRBJ2-5 TRBV6-2/TRBV6-3 TRBD2 CASKTSGQETQYF TGTGCCAGCAAGACTAGCGGCCAAGAGACCCAGTACTTC
few TRBJ2-3 TRBV4-2 TRBD1 CASTISRGDTQYF TGTGCCAGCACCATCAGCAGGGGGGATACGCAGTATTTT
- TRBJ2-1 TRBV29-1 - CSVGDGGWGSYNEQFF TGCAGCGTTGGGGACGGAGGATGGGGGTCCTACAATGAGCAGTTCTTC
- TRBJ2-7 TRBV21-1 - CASPRSGQSSSWEQYF TGTGCCAGCCCAAGATCAGGACAGTCTTCGTCATGGGAGCAGTACTTC
many TRBJ1-1 TRBV5-5 - CASSLYPREVNTEAFF TGTGCCAGCAGCTTGTACCCCAGGGAGGTAAACACTGAAGCTTTCTTT
many TRBJ1-1 TRBV12-3/TRBV12-4 - CASSLDLGRSTEAFF TGTGCCAGCAGTTTAGATTTAGGACGGTCCACTGAAGCTTTCTTT
many TRBJ1-1 TRBV6-5 - CASRAIMNTEAFF TGTGCCAGCAGAGCGATCATGAACACTGAAGCTTTCTTT
- TRBJ1-2 TRBV6-2/TRBV6-3 TRBD1 CASSSTGQALYGYTF TGTGCCAGCAGTTCCACGGGACAGGCCCTCTATGGCTACACCTTC
many TRBJ2-2 TRBV29-1 TRBD2 CSVLRGSANTGELFF TGCAGCGTACTACGCGGGAGTGCGAACACCGGGGAGCTGTTTTTT